The text below deals with one TCR beta chain. It lacks a known antigen. No base quality values were provided; no much bigger clone lies one nucleotide off. The immunoSEQ Assay, a bias-controlled multiplex PCR, was used to amplify TCRbeta CDR3 regions from genomic DNA. The study's processing was this. Nucleated cell counts per sample were estimated from amplification of reference gene primers within the assay. To quantify the absolute abundance of each unique TCRbeta CDR3 rearrangement, sequence reads were collapsed and filtered. Productive Simpson clonality was computed per sample as the square root of Simpson's diversity index over productive rearrangements. TCRdb retrieved this table from immuneACCESS and kept in-frame rearrangements only. Not all clones are present; in checked studies, unresolved V genes account for under half, and no reason is known for the remainder. V, J and clone size were drawn from that table, and D and trimming were deduced from the DNA. This sample gives some 240,000 clones in total; around 84% of them show up just once. Together, the top ten hold approximately 1.4% of the sample.

This record comes from a study of blood T cell repertoires in COVID-19 (TCRdb year 2020). Looking at the study overall: Collaborator samples came from the United States, Italy and Spain and covered acute and convalescent phases of COVID-19. The repertoires were released in a freely available public database intended as a resource for research on the immune response to SARS-CoV-2. The samples were drawn from two sources: the first 160 participants of the ongoing ImmuneRACE study, and 1,200 or so subjects contributed by 6 global collaborators. Sample metadata almost always included a de-identified subject ID, COVID-19 status, age in years and sex. The prospective study material was composed of cDNA or gDNA derived from T cells, B-cell-depleted T cells, or PBMCs. Where available, HLA class I and class II types were taken from metadata supplied by the sample provider and were not determined by assay-based typing. The dataset comprised deeply sampled blood TCRbeta repertoires from subjects exposed to, actively infected with, or recovered from COVID-19. Summary of the overall study and its limitations: How much clinical and demographic metadata was included differed by source and by participant, and the metadata was provided uncurated.

V drops 4 bases and J drops 1 base, leaving 11 bases in between. Inclusive of the bounding cysteine and phenylalanine, the CDR3 is 15 residues long. The retained sequence is limited to the CDR3, 45 bases, with the frame set at the first base. The germline V gene encodes CDR1 LGHDT and CDR2 YNNKEL (reference sequence). Another Seattle source contributed samples from volunteer blood donors who had recovered from COVID-19. The collaborating institutions used their own protocols to collect whole blood in K2EDTA tubes. For TCRbeta analysis, collaborators shipped samples as frozen whole blood, isolated PBMCs, or DNA extracted from either of those sample types.

The chain is assembled from TRBV3-1 (or the pseudogene TRBV3-2) and TRBJ1-5; matching of 6 bases hints at TRBD1 as the D gene. This receptor was identified in a woman between 35 and 50 years old who had recovered from COVID-19. The sequencing sample was made of peripheral blood. Here is the DNA: TGTGCCAGCAGCCCACAGGGTTTAAGCAATCAGCCCCAGCATTTT. This encodes CASSPQGLSNQPQHF.